This note documents a single T cell receptor (beta chain) sequence. Its antigen is currently unknown. Template switching by 5'RACE produced TCR cDNA, adding a universal primer site and UMIs. MiXCR was run by TCRdb on the 5' RACE reads, yielding one entry per CDR3 protein. The profile shows 550,000 or so distinct CDR3 sequences, less than 20% of them singletons. CDR3 length equals 15 residues. V was pared by 5 bases and J by 0 bases, with 15 bases between. From germline, CDR1 is DFQATT and CDR2 SNEGSKA (reference sequence). The data derive from a study of T cells after yellow fever vaccination. Study-level results: Clonotypes appearing in both CD4 and CD8 compartments existed, and their share was small. Post-booster repertoires again held most primary-vaccination clones (around 95% CD4, 75% to 90% CD8).

The chain has TRBV20-1 and TRBJ2-3; D remains unclear. Specimen: PBMCs, collected 15 days after the yellow fever booster vaccination. The TCR originated in a man between 25 and 39 years old who received the YFV17D yellow fever vaccine. This CDR3 is CSAPRPVTSTDTQYF. Written as DNA, the CDR3 is TGCAGTGCTCCAAGACCTGTCACTAGCACAGATACGCAGTATTTT.